One sample yielded the 24 T cell receptor beta chains listed below, sequenced in a study of shared clonotypes between healthy human individuals. The assay was immunoSEQ multiplex PCR, and TCRdb's table has in-frame clones only and misses some. The sample consists of 190,000 or so clones, over 50% of them appearing once. The material sequenced was memory CD4+ T cells sorted from blood. Specified subset: CD45RA-negative fraction. These receptors were collected from a man aged 30 to 39 in good health.

V gene TRBV19 combines with J gene TRBJ1-1; no clear D gene. The CDR3 loop spans 13 amino acids. Germline CDR1 and CDR2: LNHDA and SQIVND (reference sequence). V was trimmed by 7 bases and J by 3 bases, leaving 12 bases between them. CDR3 nucleotide sequence: TGTGCCAGTACCCCCCGCCCGGACACTGAAGCTTTCTTT. It translates to CASTPRPDTEAFF.

This clone has a single count. CDR3 nucleotide sequence: TGTGCCAGTAGTACCCCCGTTGGGGCCCACAATGAGCAGTTCTTC. Translated, it gives CASSTPVGAHNEQFF. The V and J genes are TRBV19 and TRBJ2-1; a possible D gene is TRBD1 (5 bases). V lost 4 bases, J lost 5 bases, and 15 bases lay in between. Germline CDR1 is LNHDA and CDR2 is SQIVND (reference sequence). This CDR3 region has 15 residues. Full variable domain (missing parts from reference TRBV19 and TRBJ2-1): DGGITQSPKYLFRKEGQNVTLSCEQNLNHDAMYWYRQDPGQGLRLIYYSQIVNDFQKGDIAEGYSVSREKKESFPLTVTSAQKNPTAFYLCASSTPVGAHNEQFFGPGTRLTVL.

This clone came up a few times. For the CDR3, the DNA is TGTGCTAGTGGTTACTCCAGGGGTGAGCAGTTCTTC. It translates to CASGYSRGEQFF. The V call is TRBV12-5, the J call TRBJ2-1, with D tentatively TRBD1 (6 bases). The CDR3 consists of 12 residues. Germline CDR1 and CDR2: LGHNT and FRNRAP. Trimming pared 4 bases from V and 9 bases from J, leaving 10 bases between.

This clone was found once. The sample carries other DNA sequences with the same CDR3. This chain links TRBV9 with TRBJ2-3; D unclear. The CDR3 has 13 residues. In germline, CDR1 is SGDLS, CDR2 YYNGEE. The V end lost 0 bases, the J end lost 0 bases, and 2 bases lay between the germline ends. The CDR3 spells CASSVDSTDTQYF. The CDR3 bases are TGTGCCAGCAGCGTAGACAGCACAGATACGCAGTATTTT.

At least ten counts were recorded for this clone. The gene calls are TRBV2 and TRBJ1-5; D gene unclear. The CDR3 spans 16 residues. V was trimmed by 5 bases and J by 6 bases, leaving 20 bases between them. The V gene's germline CDR1 is SNHLY and CDR2 FYNNEI. The CDR3 sequence is CASSSLRAIPGQPQHF. The CDR3 nucleotides read TGTGCCAGCAGTTCGCTAAGGGCCATACCTGGTCAGCCCCAGCATTTT.

This clone was picked up a small number of times. The chain employs TRBV5-4 and TRBJ2-1; D is ambiguous. V shed 4 bases and J shed 0 bases, with 11 bases lying between them. CDR3 length: 15 residues. Germline loops: CDR1 SGHNT, CDR2 YYREEE (reference sequence). The CDR3 nucleotides are TGTGCCAGCAGCCTCGAGTCGAACTCCTACAATGAGCAGTTCTTC. It is translated as CASSLESNSYNEQFF.

The chain joins TRBV9 to TRBJ2-3; D is uncertain. V lost 3 bases, J lost 2 bases, and 10 bases lay in between. Germline-derived CDR1 and CDR2 are SGDLS and YYNGEE. This CDR3 region has 14 residues. The CDR3 sequence is CASSALTSTDTQYF. DNA for the CDR3: TGTGCCAGCAGCGCCCTGACCTCCACAGATACGCAGTATTTT.

The rearrangement uses TRBV11-2 and TRBJ1-4, with 7 nucleotides matching TRBD1. The length of the CDR3 is 16 residues. The V gene's germline CDR1 is SGHAT and CDR2 FQNNGV. J gave up 8 bases and V 3 bases, and 12 bases lay outside the gene matches. CDR3 sequence (DNA): TGTGCCAGCAGCTTTGGGAGACAGGGAATGAGGGAAAAACTGTTTTTT. Protein sequence: CASSFGRQGMREKLFF.

The chain recombines TRBV2 with TRBJ2-1; D not resolved. V lost 7 bases, J lost 2 bases, and 3 bases lay in between. The CDR3 has 11 residues. Germline lookup yields CDR1 SNHLY and CDR2 FYNNEI. The CDR3 spells CASNPYNEQFF. Here the CDR3 DNA reads TGTGCCAGCAACCCCTACAATGAGCAGTTCTTC.

The chain has TRBV14 and TRBJ2-7; no reliable D call. Looked up from germline, CDR1 is SGHDN and CDR2 is FVKESK. The V gene lost 4 bases and the J gene lost 3 bases, with 4 bases spanning the gap. CDR3 length: 11 residues. Written as DNA, the CDR3 is TGTGCCAGCAGCCTTGGCTACGAGCAGTACTTC. Its protein is CASSLGYEQYF. The full variable domain, completed using reference TRBV14 and TRBJ2-7, is EAGVTQFPSHSVIEKGQTVTLRCDPISGHDNLYWYRRVMGKEIKFLLHFVKESKQDESGMPNNRFLAERTGGTYSTLKVQPAELEDSGVYFCASSLGYEQYFGPGTRLTVT.

The chain recombines TRBV9 with TRBJ2-2; 7 nucleotides align to TRBD2. The CDR3 covers 16 residues. Trimming removed 4 bases from V and 1 base from J; junction bases left unmatched: 7. Germline-derived CDR1 and CDR2 are SGDLS and YYNGEE. CDR3 sequence: CASSSPSGVNTGELFF. In DNA form, the CDR3 reads TGTGCCAGCAGCTCTCCTAGCGGAGTGAACACCGGGGAGCTGTTTTTT.

The table lists this clone with many counts. The chain carries TRBV30 and TRBJ2-7, with TRBD2 identical over 9 bases. CDR1 GTSNPN and CDR2 SVGIG come from the germline V gene (reference sequence). V gave up 6 bases and J gave up 2 bases; unmatched junction bases: 5. The CDR3 consists of 13 residues. Here the CDR3 reads CACASSGTYEQYF. The DNA of the CDR3 is TGTGCCTGTGCCTCTAGCGGGACCTACGAGCAGTACTTC. Using reference TRBV30 and TRBJ2-7 for the parts outside the CDR3, the full variable domain is SQTIHQWPATLVQPVGSPLSLECTVEGTSNPNLYWYRQAAGRGLQLLFYSVGIGQISSEVPQNLSASRPQDRQFILSSKKLLLSDSGFYLCACASSGTYEQYFGPGTRLTVT.

The chain links TRBV4-1 to TRBJ1-3, with D maybe TRBD1 (6 bases). The CDR3 loop spans 17 amino acids. Germline CDR1 MGHRA, CDR2 YSYEKL. V was trimmed by 1 base and J by 0 bases, leaving 13 bases between them. CDR3: CASSQVPQGNSGNTIYF. CDR3 DNA sequence: TGCGCCAGCAGCCAAGTGCCCCAGGGGAACTCTGGAAACACCATATATTTT.

The J gene is TRBJ2-7, the V gene TRBV6-1, with 7 bases identical to TRBD2. V was pared by 7 bases and J by 4 bases, with 4 bases of the junction left unmatched. This CDR3 region has 12 residues. CDR1 is MNHNS, CDR2 SASEGT, per germline. CDR3 in DNA: TGTGCCAGCATGGGCGGGAGTTACGAGCAGTACTTC. It yields the protein CASMGGSYEQYF.

The gene calls are TRBV6-1 and TRBJ2-5; D call uncertain. Trimming removed 3 bases at V and 5 bases at J, with 4 bases between. CDR3 length: 11 residues. Germline values: CDR1 MNHNS, CDR2 SASEGT. In DNA form, the CDR3 reads TGTGCCAGCAGTGACAGGGAGACCCAGTACTTC. Amino acids: CASSDRETQYF.

This clone was observed a handful of times. The chain has TRBV7-3 and TRBJ2-6; TRBD1 aligns across 11 bases. The germline gives CDR1 SGHTA, CDR2 FQGTGA. V lost 5 bases, J lost 0 bases, and 6 bases stayed unmatched. This CDR3 has 18 residues. CDR3 in amino acids: CASSGQGAPSSGANVLTF. The CDR3 bases are TGTGCCAGCAGCGGACAGGGGGCTCCGTCCTCTGGGGCCAACGTCCTGACTTTC.

The chain has TRBV2 and TRBJ2-7; D may be TRBD2 (5 bases). Germline lookup yields CDR1 SNHLY and CDR2 FYNNEI. V was shortened by 8 bases and J by 0 bases, with 17 bases between the two germline ends. The CDR3 extends over 15 amino acids. The CDR3 here is CASATVVALSYEQYF. CDR3 in DNA: TGTGCCAGCGCAACCGTGGTAGCGCTCTCCTACGAGCAGTACTTC.

The V and J genes are TRBV29-1 and TRBJ1-5; no firm D call. The ends were cut back, 4 bases at V and 3 bases at J, with 10 bases in the middle. Germline V gene sequence: CDR1 SQVTM, CDR2 ANQGSEA. This CDR3 has 13 amino acids. CDR3 sequence: CSVGGGFNQPQHF. CDR3 DNA: TGCAGCGTTGGGGGAGGGTTCAATCAGCCCCAGCATTTT.

The J gene is TRBJ2-7, the V gene TRBV18; the D is unclear. This CDR3 has 14 amino acids. Looked up from germline, CDR1 is KGHSH and CDR2 is LQKENI. V dropped 6 bases and J dropped 6 bases, with 18 bases sitting between them. The CDR3 DNA reads TGTGCCAGCTCCCCGACCGACATCTCTGCCGAGCAGTACTTC. Its protein product is CASSPTDISAEQYF. Full variable domain (outside the CDR3, taken from reference TRBV18 and TRBJ2-7): NAGVMQNPRHLVRRRGQEARLRCSPMKGHSHVYWYRQLPEEGLKFMVYLQKENIIDESGMPKERFSAEFPKEGPSILRIQQVVRGDSAAYFCASSPTDISAEQYFGPGTRLTVT.

This clone has just one count. The chain has TRBV7-6 and TRBJ2-3; D may match TRBD1 or TRBD2 (6 bases each). This CDR3 spans 15 amino acids. CDR1 and CDR2 (germline): SGHVS, FNYEAQ. Trimming shortened V by 0 bases and J by 6 bases, and 13 bases separated the two germline ends. The CDR3 sequence: CASSLATSRGDTQYF. The CDR3, as DNA: TGTGCCAGCAGCTTAGCTACTAGCAGGGGCGATACGCAGTATTTT. The variable domain in full, with the rest retrieved from reference TRBV7-6 and TRBJ2-3, is GAGVSQSPRYKVTKRGQDVALRCDPISGHVSLYWYRQALGQGPEFLTYFNYEAQQDKSGLPNDRFSAERPEGSISTLTIQRTEQRDSAMYRCASSLATSRGDTQYFGPGTRLTVL.

This chain joins TRBV5-5 and TRBJ1-2, with D maybe TRBD1 (6 bases). This CDR3 is 15 amino acids long. The V gene lost 4 bases and the J gene lost 5 bases, with 18 bases spanning the gap. The V gene's germline CDR1 is SGHKS and CDR2 YYEKEE (reference sequence). The CDR3 sequence: CASSARQDLNYGYTF. The CDR3 bases are TGTGCCAGCAGCGCAAGACAGGACCTTAATTATGGCTACACCTTC.

J is TRBJ2-3 and V is TRBV11-2; 10 nucleotides agree with TRBD1. The germline gives CDR1 SGHAT, CDR2 FQNNGV. J gave up 6 bases and V 5 bases, and 5 bases lay outside the gene matches. This CDR3 contains 14 residues. The DNA for the CDR3 is TGTGCCAGCAGCCATTTGGACAGGGGGGATACGCAGTATTTT. Its protein is CASSHLDRGDTQYF.

This clone was detected a few times. The chain has TRBV9 and TRBJ2-3, with D uncertain. The germline V gene has CDR1 SGDLS and CDR2 YYNGEE. The CDR3 extends over 12 amino acids. V was shortened by 3 bases and J by 5 bases, with 7 bases between the two germline ends. The CDR3 DNA sequence: TGTGCCAGCAGCGGGTTTAGAGATACGCAGTATTTT. Amino acid sequence: CASSGFRDTQYF.

The V and J genes are TRBV11-2 and TRBJ1-3; 8 bases are shared with TRBD1. Germline V gene sequence: CDR1 SGHAT, CDR2 FQNNGV. Trimming removed 5 bases from V and 1 base from J; junction bases left unmatched: 4. The CDR3 extends over 15 amino acids. The CDR3: CASSVQGASGNTIYF. Written as DNA, the CDR3 is TGTGCCAGCAGCGTTCAGGGGGCTTCTGGAAACACCATATATTTT.